This is a list of T cell receptor beta chains from one sample in a study of cytomegalovirus exposure and HLA in healthy donors. Here immunoSEQ multiplex PCR was the method, and the copy in TCRdb shows in-frame clones only, minus some. The data hold about 180,000 clones, with more than 70% observed a single time. The sequenced material came from PBMCs. The receptors originated from a boy aged 2-9 years in good health and CMV-seronegative. Both conserved end residues are part of each CDR3. A D gene is named only where the DNA matches it firmly. Some rows mark clone size as missing; the rest say once, few, many or name a class of expanded clone.

>.|TRBJ1-2|TRBV19|.
TGTGCCAGTAGCATTCCACTAGGGAGCTATGGCTACACCTTC
CASSIPLGSYGYTF
>TRBD1|TRBJ1-5|TRBV7-9|.
TGTGCCAGCAGCCCGGGACAGGGTAGCAATCAGCCCCAGCATTTT
CASSPGQGSNQPQHF
>.|TRBJ2-3|TRBV6-5|.
TGTGCCAGCACCGACCCTTCACAGACAGATACGCAGTATTTT
CASTDPSQTDTQYF
>.|TRBJ1-2|TRBV4-1|.
TGCGCCAGCAGCCAAAGTCTTCGGGGGGCGCATGGCTACACCTTC
CASSQSLRGAHGYTF
>TRBD2|TRBJ2-1|TRBV18|.
TGTGCCAGCTCACCCATACGGGGTGGGCGGGAGGTCTCCTACAATGAGCAGTTCTTC
CASSPIRGGREVSYNEQFF
>TRBD1|TRBJ1-4|TRBV19|.
TGTGCCAGTAGTATTGTAGGGACAGGGGGGAATGAAAAACTGTTTTTT
CASSIVGTGGNEKLFF
>TRBD1|TRBJ1-4|TRBV9|.
TGTGCCAGCAGCTCGGGACAGGCGAATGAAAAACTGTTTTTT
CASSSGQANEKLFF
>.|TRBJ1-1|TRBV27|.
TGTGCCAGCAGTTTATCCTGGAGGAGAGACACTGAAGCTTTCTTT
CASSLSWRRDTEAFF
>TRBD1|TRBJ2-7|TRBV5-1|.
TGCGCCAGCAGCCCAACAGGGGCCACCTACGAGCAGTACTTC
CASSPTGATYEQYF
>.|TRBJ1-3|TRBV19|.
TGTGCCAGTAGTATTACTGGAGGGAGAGGCTCTGGAAACACCATATATTTT
CASSITGGRGSGNTIYF
>TRBD1|TRBJ1-1|TRBV29-1|.
TGCAGCGTCCCCCACAGGGGGCGAGGCACTGAAGCTTTCTTT
CSVPHRGRGTEAFF
>.|TRBJ2-7|TRBV14|.
TGTGCCAGCAGCCCCGTTTCCTACGAGCAGTACTTC
CASSPVSYEQYF
>.|TRBJ2-7|TRBV28|.
TGTGCCAGCAGTTTAGCCACTTTGAGGTTGATTGGGGGCGCGCCCTACGAGCAGTACTTC
CASSLATLRLIGGAPYEQYF
>.|TRBJ2-7|TRBV6-5|.
TGTGCCAGCAGTTACAGTGCGGGACGGACCTACGAGCAGTACTTC
CASSYSAGRTYEQYF
>TRBD1|TRBJ2-7|TRBV25-1|.
TGTGCCAGCAGTGAATCTGGGACAGGGCGAAGTTGCGAGCAGTACTTC
CASSESGTGRSCEQYF
>.|TRBJ2-1|TRBV19|.
TGTGCCAGTAGTGTCTTAGGGGGAGATGCTGAGCAGTTCTTC
CASSVLGGDAEQFF
>TRBD2|TRBJ2-2|TRBV10-3|once
TGTGCCATCAGGGGACTAGCGGGAGATCGGACCGGGGAGCTGTTTTTT
CAIRGLAGDRTGELFF
>TRBD1|TRBJ1-5|TRBV5-6|.
TGTGCCAGCAGCACAGGACAGGGCGGACAGCCCCAGCATTTT
CASSTGQGGQPQHF
>TRBD1|TRBJ2-3|TRBV30|.
TGTGCCTGTCCCGGGACAGACTCCTTCTCTGCGCAGTATTTT
CACPGTDSFSAQYF
>TRBD2|TRBJ2-3|TRBV5-1|.
TGCGCCAGCAGCTCCGGGACTAGCGGAATCACAGATACGCAGTATTTT
CASSSGTSGITDTQYF
>TRBD2|TRBJ2-2|TRBV7-8|.
TGTGCCAGCAGCTTAGAGGGCCAGCGGGAGACCGGGGAGCTGTTTTTT
CASSLEGQRETGELFF
>TRBD1|TRBJ1-6|TRBV7-6|.
TGTGCCAGCAGCTTAGCGACAGGGGGTCCTCATAATTCACCCCTCCACTTT
CASSLATGGPHNSPLHF
>TRBD1|TRBJ2-1|TRBV5-1|.
TGCGCCAGCAGCAAAGGGACAGGGGATTTAAATGAGCAGTTCTTC
CASSKGTGDLNEQFF
>TRBD1|TRBJ2-7|TRBV14|.
TGTGCCAGCAGCTTCTCCGGGACAGGGGGCTACGAGCAGTACTTC
CASSFSGTGGYEQYF
>.|TRBJ1-5|TRBV6-5|.
TGTGCCACGTCGGACAGCCTACAGCCCCAGCATTTT
CATSDSLQPQHF
>.|TRBJ2-2|TRBV27|.
TGTGCCAGCGGGGCAGGGCTCACCGGGGAGCTGTTTTTT
CASGAGLTGELFF
>.|TRBJ2-1|TRBV10-1|.
TGCGCCAGCAGTGAGAAACCCGACAGCTACAATGAGCAGTTCTTC
CASSEKPDSYNEQFF
>TRBD1|TRBJ1-1|TRBV10-2|.
TGCGCCAGCACGGGCACAGGGGGGAACACTGAAGCTTTCTTT
CASTGTGGNTEAFF
>TRBD2|TRBJ2-3|TRBV28|.
TGTGCCAGTCTGGCGGGGGACACAGATACGCAGTATTTT
CASLAGDTDTQYF
>TRBD1|TRBJ1-5|TRBV18|.
TGTGCCAGCTCACCGACAGGGGGCGGCAATCAGCCCCAGCATTTT
CASSPTGGGNQPQHF
>.|TRBJ2-7|TRBV15|.
TGTGCCACCAGCAGCCTGGGAACTAGCCGCAACTACGAGCAGTACTTC
CATSSLGTSRNYEQYF
>TRBD2|TRBJ2-7|TRBV2|.
TGTGCCAGCAGTTATCTAGCGGGCAGCTCCTACGAGCAGTACTTC
CASSYLAGSSYEQYF
>.|TRBJ2-7|TRBV27|.
TGTGCCAGCAGTTTACGGGAACATTACGAGCAGTACTTC
CASSLREHYEQYF
>TRBD1|TRBJ1-2|TRBV29-1|.
TGCAGCGCCGAAAGACAGGGAGGCCTATATGGCTACACCTTC
CSAERQGGLYGYTF
>TRBD2|TRBJ2-7|TRBV2|.
TGTGCCAGCAGCTTTAGCGGGAGCCATTACGAGCAGTACTTC
CASSFSGSHYEQYF
>TRBD2|TRBJ2-7|TRBV28|.
TGTGCCAGCAGTCGGCTACCGGGACTAGCGGGAGTGGTCCTCTACGAGCAGTACTTC
CASSRLPGLAGVVLYEQYF
>.|TRBJ1-1|TRBV27|.
TGTGCCAGCAGTTTGGGTCAGGGTGCGGAAGCTTTCTTT
CASSLGQGAEAFF
>TRBD1|TRBJ2-2|TRBV18|.
TGTGCCAGCTCACCGGGACAGGGCGGTACCGGGGAGCTGTTTTTT
CASSPGQGGTGELFF
>TRBD1|TRBJ1-2|TRBV27|.
TGTGCCAGCAGTTTTTTGGGGGACAGCTATGGCTACACCTTC
CASSFLGDSYGYTF
>TRBD1|TRBJ1-6|TRBV4-1|.
TGCGCCAGCAGCCAAGACGGAGGTCAGGGGGCGAGGAGACCCCTCCACTTT
CASSQDGGQGARRPLHF
>.|TRBJ2-7|TRBV5-4|.
TGTGCCAGCAGCTTCTTGGGGGCCTCCTACGAGCAGTACTTC
CASSFLGASYEQYF